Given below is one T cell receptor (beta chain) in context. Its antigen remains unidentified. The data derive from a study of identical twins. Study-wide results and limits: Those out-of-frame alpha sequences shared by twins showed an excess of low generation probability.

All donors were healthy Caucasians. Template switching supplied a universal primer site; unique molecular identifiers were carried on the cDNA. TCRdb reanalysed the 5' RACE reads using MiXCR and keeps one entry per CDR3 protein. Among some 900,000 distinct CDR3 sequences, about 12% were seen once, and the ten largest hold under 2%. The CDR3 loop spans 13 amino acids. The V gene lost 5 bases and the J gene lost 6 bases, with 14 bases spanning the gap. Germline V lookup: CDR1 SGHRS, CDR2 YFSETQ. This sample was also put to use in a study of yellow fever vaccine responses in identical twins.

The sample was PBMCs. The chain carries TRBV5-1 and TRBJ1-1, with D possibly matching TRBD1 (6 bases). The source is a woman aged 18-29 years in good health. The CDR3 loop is CASRTGPTAEAFF. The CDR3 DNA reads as TGCGCCAGCAGGACAGGACCTACGGCTGAAGCTTTCTTT.